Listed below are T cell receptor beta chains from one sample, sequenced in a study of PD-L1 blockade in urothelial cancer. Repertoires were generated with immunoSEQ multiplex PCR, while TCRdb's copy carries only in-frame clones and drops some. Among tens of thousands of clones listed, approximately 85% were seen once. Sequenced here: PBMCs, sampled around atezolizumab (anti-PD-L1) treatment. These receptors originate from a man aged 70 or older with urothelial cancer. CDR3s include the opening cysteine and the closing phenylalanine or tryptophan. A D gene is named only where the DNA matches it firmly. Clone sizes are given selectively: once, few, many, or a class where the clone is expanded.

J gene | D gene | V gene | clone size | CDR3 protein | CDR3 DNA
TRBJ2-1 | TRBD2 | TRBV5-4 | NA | CASSSAGEIYNEQFF | TGTGCCAGCAGCTCAGCGGGAGAGATATACAATGAGCAGTTCTTC
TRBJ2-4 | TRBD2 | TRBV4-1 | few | CASSQPTSGTLLAKNIQYF | TGCGCCAGCAGCCAACCGACTAGCGGAACACTCCTAGCCAAAAACATTCAGTACTTC
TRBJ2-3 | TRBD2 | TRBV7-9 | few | CASSTSGNTDTQYF | TGTGCCAGCAGCACTAGCGGGAATACAGATACGCAGTATTTT
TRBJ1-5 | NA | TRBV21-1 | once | CASSTPWLQPQHF | TGTGCCAGCAGCACCCCGTGGCTTCAGCCCCAGCATTTT
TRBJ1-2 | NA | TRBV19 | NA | CASSIEGTSYGYTF | TGTGCCAGTAGTATAGAAGGGACAAGCTATGGCTACACCTTC
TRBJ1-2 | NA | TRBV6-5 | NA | CASSPLRGPDGYTF | TGTGCCAGCAGTCCTTTAAGGGGCCCCGATGGCTACACCTTC
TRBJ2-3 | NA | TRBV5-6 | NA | CASSLFYSTDTQYF | TGTGCCAGCAGCTTGTTCTATTCCACAGATACGCAGTATTTT
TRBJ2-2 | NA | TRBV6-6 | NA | CASSYGANTGELFF | TGTGCCAGCAGTTACGGAGCAAACACCGGGGAGCTGTTTTTT
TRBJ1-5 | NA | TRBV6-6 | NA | CASSTSGGGQPQHF | TGTGCCAGCAGTACCTCGGGGGGAGGGCAGCCCCAGCATTTT
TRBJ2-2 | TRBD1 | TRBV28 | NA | CASSLGTVSTGELFF | TGTGCCAGCAGTTTGGGGACAGTTAGCACCGGGGAGCTGTTTTTT
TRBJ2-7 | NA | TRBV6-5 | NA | CASSYSRRGEQYF | TGTGCCAGCAGTTACTCGAGAAGGGGCGAGCAGTACTTC
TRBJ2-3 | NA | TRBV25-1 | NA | CASSPEDTQYF | TGTGCCAGCAGTCCAGAAGATACGCAGTATTTT
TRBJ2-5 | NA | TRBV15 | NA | CATSTGEETQYF | TGTGCCACCAGCACGGGGGAAGAGACCCAGTACTTC
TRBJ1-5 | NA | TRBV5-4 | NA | CASSLAGSNQPQHF | TGTGCCAGCAGCTTGGCAGGGAGCAATCAGCCCCAGCATTTT
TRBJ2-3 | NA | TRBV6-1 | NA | CATLEMYADTQYF | TGTGCCACCCTGGAGATGTACGCAGATACGCAGTATTTT
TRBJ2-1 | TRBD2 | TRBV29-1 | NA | CSVDRVRLAGPTDEQFF | TGCAGCGTTGACAGGGTTCGACTAGCGGGACCTACAGATGAGCAGTTCTTC
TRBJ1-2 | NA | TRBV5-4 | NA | CASSLESGREDYGYTF | TGTGCCAGCAGCTTGGAGTCGGGCAGGGAGGACTATGGCTACACCTTC